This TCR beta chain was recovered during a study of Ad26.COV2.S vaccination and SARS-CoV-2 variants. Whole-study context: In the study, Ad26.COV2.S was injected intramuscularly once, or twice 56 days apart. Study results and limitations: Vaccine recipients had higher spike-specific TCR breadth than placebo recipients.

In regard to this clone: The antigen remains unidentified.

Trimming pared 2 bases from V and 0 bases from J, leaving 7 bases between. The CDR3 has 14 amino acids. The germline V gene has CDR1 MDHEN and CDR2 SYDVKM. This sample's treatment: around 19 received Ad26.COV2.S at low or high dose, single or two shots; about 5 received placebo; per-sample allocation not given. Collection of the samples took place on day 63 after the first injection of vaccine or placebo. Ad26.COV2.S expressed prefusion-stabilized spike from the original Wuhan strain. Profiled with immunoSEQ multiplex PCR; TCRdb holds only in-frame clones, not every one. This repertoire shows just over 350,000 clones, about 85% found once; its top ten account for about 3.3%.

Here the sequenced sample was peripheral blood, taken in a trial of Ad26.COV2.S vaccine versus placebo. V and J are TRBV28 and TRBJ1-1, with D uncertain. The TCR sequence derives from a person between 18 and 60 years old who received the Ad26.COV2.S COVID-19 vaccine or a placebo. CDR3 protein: CASSLGLLNTEAFF. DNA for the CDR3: TGTGCCAGCAGTTTAGGGCTTCTGAACACTGAAGCTTTCTTT.